The clone carrying this TCR beta chain was seen more than once but under ten times. Its specificity is not known. Second-dose schedules of about 4 or about 12 weeks were combined. Libraries were prepared by immunoSEQ multiplex PCR; TCRdb keeps only in-frame clonotypes and omits some of them. The sample carries roughly 99,000 clones, around 90% recorded once. Germline V gene data show CDR1 as ENHRY and CDR2 as SYGVKD. V was clipped by 11 bases and J by 11 bases, with 18 bases between them. CDR3 length: 11 amino acids. This entry belongs to a study of T cell responses to AZD1222 COVID-19 vaccine. Study-level results: It should be noted that donors were predominantly white British and more often female, and clonal diversity was possibly underestimated. Recipients of two AZD1222 doses showed rising Spike-specific TCR breadth and depth. Regions left unmutated in variants are reportedly the target of nearly half of spike-specific TCRs.

This rearrangement joins TRBV10-3 to TRBJ1-1; D perhaps matches TRBD1 (6 bases). The sample in question was peripheral blood, obtained 28 days after the second AZD1222 dose. The sequence derives from an adult who received the AZD1222 COVID-19 vaccine. The chain's CDR3 is CASQGKEEAFF. Here the CDR3 DNA reads TGTGCCTCCCAGGGGAAAGAGGAGGCTTTCTTT.